This TCR beta chain was sequenced in a study of blood T cell repertoires in COVID-19. The table came from immunoSEQ multiplex PCR; TCRdb's copy has only in-frame clones and leaves some out. The table records approximately 210,000 clones, roughly 84% of them present only once. CDR3 size: 16 residues. The germline gives CDR1 MNHEY, CDR2 SMNVEV (reference sequence). The J segment lost 4 bases and the V segment lost 5 bases, leaving 9 bases of the junction unmatched. The chain is built from TRBV27 and TRBJ1-2; 11 positions match TRBD1. This receptor was obtained from a woman aged 40 to 50 who had recovered from COVID-19. The sample was peripheral blood. CDR3 sequence: CASSPRGQGAGYGYTF. CDR3 DNA: TGTGCCAGCAGTCCCCGAGGACAGGGGGCAGGCTATGGCTACACCTTC.